Below, 22 T cell receptor beta chains from the same sample are listed, as sequenced in a study of blood T cell repertoires in COVID-19. Generated by immunoSEQ multiplex PCR, the TCRdb table keeps only in-frame clones and is missing some. The table has tens of thousands of clones, 75% to 95% seen once. Sequenced material: peripheral blood. These receptors were obtained from a man aged 45 to 65 with acute or convalescent COVID-19.

By sample share, this clone is medium-sized. The chain uses TRBV24-1 and TRBJ1-5; D not certain. CDR1 and CDR2 (germline): KGHDR, SFDVKD. The CDR3 is 13 amino acids. V was pared by 12 bases and J by 0 bases, with 11 bases between. CDR3 sequence reads: CAPCWSSNQPQHF. CDR3 coding DNA: TGTGCCCCCTGCTGGAGTAGCAATCAGCCCCAGCATTTT.

The rearrangement uses TRBV11-2 and TRBJ2-1; 12 bases fit TRBD2. This CDR3 is built from 16 residues. The V and J ends lost 8 bases and 0 bases, in that order; junction bases with no gene match: 5. In germline, CDR1 is SGHAT, CDR2 FQNNGV. CDR3 region: CASSGLAGSSYNEQFF. The CDR3 DNA follows: TGTGCCAGCTCCGGACTAGCGGGGAGCTCCTACAATGAGCAGTTCTTC.

The chain employs TRBV11-2 and TRBJ2-3; D unresolved. Trimming removed 1 base from V and 3 bases from J, with 11 bases in between. Germline CDR1 and CDR2: SGHAT and FQNNGV. This CDR3 region has 15 residues. In nucleotides, the CDR3 is TGTGCCAGCAGCTTAGTTCTGGTGCGTACAGATACGCAGTATTTT. This encodes CASSLVLVRTDTQYF.

CDR3 sequence: CASSGGGTDTQYF. In nucleotides, the CDR3 is TGCGCCAGCAGTGGGGGGGGCACAGATACGCAGTATTTT. This chain links TRBV10-1 with TRBJ2-3; D possibly corresponds to TRBD2 (6 bases). V was clipped by 4 bases and J by 1 base, with 6 bases between them. The CDR3 totals 13 residues. Germline V gives CDR1 WNHNN, CDR2 SYGVQD (reference sequence).

The rearrangement uses TRBV28 and TRBJ1-2, with 10 bases that match TRBD1. CDR1 and CDR2 (germline): MDHEN, SYDVKM. The CDR3 consists of 17 residues. Trimming at V came to 6 bases and at J to 0 bases, leaving 10 bases not matched to a gene. The CDR3 DNA reads as TGTGCCAGCAGCGCACTGGACAGGGGGTCTTCTAACTATGGCTACACCTTC. Its protein product is CASSALDRGSSNYGYTF.

The chain links TRBV2 to TRBJ2-7; D not resolved. Germline CDR1 and CDR2: SNHLY and FYNNEI. The CDR3 length is 14 residues. Trimming took 7 bases from V and 4 from J, leaving 17 bases between them. The CDR3 region is CASKVEPDAYEQYF. In DNA, the CDR3 is TGTGCCAGCAAGGTGGAGCCAGACGCTTACGAGCAGTACTTC.

The V and J genes are TRBV7-2 and TRBJ2-1; TRBD1 matches at 7 bases. Trimming took 2 bases from V and 9 from J; bases not matched to a gene: 10. The CDR3 consists of 15 residues. The V gene's germline CDR1 is SGHTA and CDR2 FQGNSA. Here the CDR3 reads CASSLQGEGAVEQFF. The CDR3 bases are TGTGCCAGCAGCTTACAGGGTGAGGGGGCGGTTGAGCAGTTCTTC.

V and J are TRBV4-1 and TRBJ1-1; D not certain. With 0 bases removed from V and 7 bases from J, the gap between germline ends came to 18 bases. This CDR3 region has 16 residues. Germline V gene lookup returns CDR1 MGHRA and CDR2 YSYEKL. The CDR3 DNA reads TGCGCCAGCAGCCAAGATCCCTACCCCAGGCCTCTTGAAGCTTTCTTT. Its protein product is CASSQDPYPRPLEAFF.

V gene TRBV5-6 combines with J gene TRBJ2-5; 9 nucleotides match TRBD1. This CDR3 has 15 amino acids. Germline V gene lookup returns CDR1 SGHDT and CDR2 YYEEEE. The junction had 3 bases not matched to a gene; V was cut back by 1 base and J by 2 bases. CDR3 in amino acids: CASSLLDRGQETQYF. Here the CDR3 DNA reads TGTGCCAGCAGCTTGTTAGACAGGGGGCAAGAGACCCAGTACTTC. Full variable domain (remainder filled in from reference TRBV5-6 and TRBJ2-5): DAGVTQSPTHLIKTRGQQVTLRCSPKSGHDTVSWYQQALGQGPQFIFQYYEEEERQRGNFPDRFSGHQFPNYSSELNVNALLLGDSALYLCASSLLDRGQETQYFGPGTRLLVL.

The rearrangement links TRBV5-8 to TRBJ2-5, with 11 bases identical to TRBD2. The V and J ends lost 4 bases and 0 bases, in that order; junction bases with no gene match: 5. The CDR3 totals 16 residues. The germline V gene has CDR1 SGHTS and CDR2 YDEGEE. For the CDR3, the DNA is TGTGCCAGCAGCCAACTAGCGGGGGCCTACCAAGAGACCCAGTACTTC. Amino acids: CASSQLAGAYQETQYF. The full variable domain, its missing parts supplied by reference TRBV5-8 and TRBJ2-5, is EAGVTQSPTHLIKTRGQQATLRCSPISGHTSVYWYQQALGLGLQFLLWYDEGEERNRGNFPPRFSGRQFPNYSSELNVNALELEDSALYLCASSQLAGAYQETQYFGPGTRLLVL.

The gene calls are TRBV10-1 and TRBJ2-1; TRBD2 agrees at 9 bases. V dropped 0 bases and J dropped 3; count of bases not matched to a gene: 3. The CDR3 runs 16 residues. Germline lookup yields CDR1 WNHNN and CDR2 SYGVQD (reference sequence). The CDR3 here is CASSESGGGVYNEQFF. The CDR3, as DNA: TGCGCCAGCAGTGAGTCCGGCGGGGGGGTCTACAATGAGCAGTTCTTC.

This clone has only one observation. DNA for the CDR3: TGTGCCAGTATTGACAGGGACAGGGGGCGAGATACGCAGTATTTT. It yields the protein CASIDRDRGRDTQYF. The chain recombines TRBV19 with TRBJ2-3; 12 bases line up with TRBD1. The junction had 7 bases not matched to a gene; V was cut back by 7 bases and J by 5 bases. Per germline, CDR1 LNHDA and CDR2 SQIVND (reference sequence). The CDR3 length is 15 residues.

This rearrangement joins TRBV6-1 to TRBJ1-4; D remains unclear. The V gene's germline CDR1 is MNHNS and CDR2 SASEGT. There are 15 residues in the CDR3. Between the trimmed V and J ends, which lost 3 bases and 5 bases, there was a span of 13 bases. Written as DNA, the CDR3 is TGTGCCAGCAGTGAGAGGGCAGCAGAGAATGAAAAACTGTTTTTT. This sequence encodes CASSERAAENEKLFF.

The V gene is TRBV7-2, the J gene TRBJ2-1, with 9 bases lining up with TRBD2. J was trimmed by 10 bases and V by 4 bases; bases with no gene match: 11. Germline CDR1 reads SGHTA; CDR2 reads FQGNSA. CDR3 length: 15 amino acids. Written as DNA, the CDR3 is TGTGCCAGCAGCTCAACTCCCGGGACTAGCTACGAGCAGTTCTTC. Translation gives CASSSTPGTSYEQFF.

The gene calls are TRBV3-1 (or the pseudogene TRBV3-2) and TRBJ2-6, with TRBD1 identical over 11 bases. The CDR3 consists of 18 residues. Germline lookup yields CDR1 LGHDT and CDR2 YNNKEL (reference sequence). J lost 2 bases, V lost 4 bases, and 7 bases had no gene match. This CDR3 reads CASSLGQGGLAGANVLTF. CDR3 DNA: TGTGCCAGCAGCCTGGGACAGGGGGGTCTTGCTGGGGCCAACGTCCTGACTTTC.

The V gene is TRBV2, the J gene TRBJ1-5; D gene uncertain. The V end was cut by 4 bases, the J end by 1 base, with 8 bases between. Germline V gene sequence: CDR1 SNHLY, CDR2 FYNNEI. The CDR3 totals 14 residues. This chain's CDR3 is CASSVGRSNQPQHF. The CDR3, as DNA: TGTGCCAGCAGTGTGGGCCGGAGCAATCAGCCCCAGCATTTT.

The chain's CDR3 is CAWSVFGVMNTEAFF. CDR3 DNA sequence: TGTGCCTGGAGTGTTTTCGGGGTGATGAACACTGAAGCTTTCTTT. The gene calls are TRBV30 and TRBJ1-1, with D hard to call. The germline V gene encodes CDR1 GTSNPN and CDR2 SVGIG (reference sequence). Trimming took 0 bases from V and 0 from J, leaving 11 bases between them. The CDR3 sequence is 15 residues long.

The chain recombines TRBV12-5 with TRBJ1-5; D ambiguous. The CDR3 is 14 amino acids. Trimming pared 6 bases from V and 8 bases from J, leaving 17 bases between. Germline V gene data show CDR1 as LGHNT and CDR2 as FRNRAP. CDR3: CASGSRELFEPQHF. In DNA form, the CDR3 reads TGTGCTAGTGGGTCACGGGAGCTCTTTGAGCCCCAGCATTTT.

This rearrangement joins TRBV25-1 to TRBJ2-5; 8 bases align to TRBD1. The germline CDR1 and CDR2 sequences are MGHDK and SYGVNS. After removal of 5 bases from V and 5 bases from J, the junction contained 10 bases not matched to a gene. This CDR3 spans 15 amino acids. In nucleotides, the CDR3 is TGTGCCAGCAGTACCAGACAGGGGCCTCTCGAGACCCAGTACTTC. Translating it yields CASSTRQGPLETQYF.

This rearrangement joins TRBV7-2 to TRBJ1-2; tentatively, D is TRBD1 (6 bases). CDR3 size: 13 residues. CDR1 and CDR2 (germline): SGHTA, FQGNSA. Trimming removed 4 bases at V and 7 bases at J, with 13 bases between. CDR3 sequence: CASSSTGLGGYTF. In DNA form, the CDR3 reads TGTGCCAGCAGCTCCACAGGGTTAGGTGGCTACACCTTC.

J is TRBJ1-1 and V is TRBV25-1, with 8 bases lining up with TRBD1. Per the germline V gene, CDR1 is MGHDK and CDR2 is SYGVNS. This CDR3 region has 16 residues. Trimming removed 2 bases from V and 1 base from J; junction bases left unmatched: 6. In nucleotides, the CDR3 is TGTGCCAGCAGTGAAGCCAGGGGGCTGGGGAACACTGAAGCTTTCTTT. Translated, it gives CASSEARGLGNTEAFF.

This clone was seen only once. The chain recombines TRBV7-9 with TRBJ2-1, with 7 bases matching TRBD1. The CDR3 is made up of 16 amino acids. Germline CDR1 and CDR2: SEHNR and FQNEAQ (reference sequence). V shed 1 base, J shed 4 bases, and the junction held 7 bases outside the gene matches. The CDR3 nucleotides are TGTGCCAGCAGCTTAGAGGAACAGGGGTTTTACAATGAGCAGTTCTTC. Its translation: CASSLEEQGFYNEQFF.